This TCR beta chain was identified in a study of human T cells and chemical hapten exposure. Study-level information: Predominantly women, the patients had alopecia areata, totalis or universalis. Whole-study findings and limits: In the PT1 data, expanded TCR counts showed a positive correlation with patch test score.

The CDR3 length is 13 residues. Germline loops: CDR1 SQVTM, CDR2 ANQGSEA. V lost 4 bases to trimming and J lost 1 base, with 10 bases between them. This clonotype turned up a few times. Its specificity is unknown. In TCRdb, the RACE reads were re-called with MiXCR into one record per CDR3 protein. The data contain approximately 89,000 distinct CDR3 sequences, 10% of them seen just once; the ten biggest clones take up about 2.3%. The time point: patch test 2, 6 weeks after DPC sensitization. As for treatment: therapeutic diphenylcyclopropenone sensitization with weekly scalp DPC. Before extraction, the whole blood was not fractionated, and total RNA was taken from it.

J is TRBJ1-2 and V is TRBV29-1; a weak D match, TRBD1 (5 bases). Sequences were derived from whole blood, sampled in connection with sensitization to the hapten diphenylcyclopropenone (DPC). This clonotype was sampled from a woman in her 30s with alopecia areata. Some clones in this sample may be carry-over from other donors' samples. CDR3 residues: CSVGTGVNYGYTF. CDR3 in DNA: TGCAGCGTTGGAACAGGAGTTAACTATGGCTACACCTTC.